This T cell receptor beta chain was found in a study of blood T cell repertoires in COVID-19. V lost 0 bases and J 7 bases, leaving 10 bases between the germline ends. The germline CDR1 and CDR2 sequences are SGHRS and YFSETQ. The CDR3 is made up of 13 amino acids. Here immunoSEQ multiplex PCR was the method, and the copy in TCRdb shows in-frame clones only, minus some. The sample gives approximately 170,000 clones, 84% of which show up once; 15% to 20% is in the top ten. Only one count was recorded for this clone. Sequences were obtained from peripheral blood. This TCR was sampled from an elderly woman with acute or convalescent COVID-19. The chain combines TRBV5-1 with TRBJ1-2, with D perhaps matching TRBD1 (5 bases). Written as DNA, the CDR3 is TGCGCCAGCAGCTTGGCGTCAGGGTCTGGCTACACCTTC. Translated: CASSLASGSGYTF.